A selection of T cell receptor beta chains follows, all from one sample in a study of Graves' ophthalmopathy and Graves' hyperthyroidism. TCRdb fed the multiplex PCR reads into MiXCR, producing one record per CDR3 protein. Found here are 900,000 to 1,200,000 distinct CDR3 sequences, about 40% of them singletons; the top ten hold 11%. The sample consisted of peripheral blood or thyroid tissue (not recorded which). All receptors derive from an adult man with Graves' hyperthyroidism. Each CDR3 is given with its conserved first and last residue. D genes are given only for firm matches. The listing skips clone size in some rows; elsewhere it reads once, few, many or a size class.

TRBV7-4	TRBJ1-5	NA	NA	TGTGCCAGCAGCGCGGGGGGGGAGACCCAGCATTTT	CASSAGGETQHF
TRBV24-1	TRBJ2-2	many	NA	TGTGCCACCGTGGAACATAGCACCGGGGAGCTGTTTTTT	CATVEHSTGELFF
TRBV25-1	TRBJ1-2	NA	TRBD1	TGTGCCAGCAGTGAATGGGACAGGGGAGTCGGCTACACCTTC	CASSEWDRGVGYTF
TRBV20-1	TRBJ2-7	NA	TRBD2	TGCAGTGCTAGAGATCGTCCAACCCCGGCTAGCGGGCGATCCTACGAGCAGTACTTC	CSARDRPTPASGRSYEQYF
TRBV19	TRBJ1-2	many	NA	TGTGCCAGTAGATGGGACCAGCCCTATGGCTACACCTTC	CASRWDQPYGYTF
TRBV24-1	TRBJ2-7	NA	TRBD1	TGTGCCACCAGTGTGACAGGGGAGCGAGGCGAGCAGTACTTC	CATSVTGERGEQYF
TRBV6-6	TRBJ1-1	many	NA	TGTGCCAGCAGTTACCAGGGCGAAGGTACTGAAGCTTTCTTT	CASSYQGEGTEAFF
TRBV2	TRBJ2-7	NA	TRBD2	TGTGCCAGCAAGAGGACTAGCGGCTACGAGCAGTACTTC	CASKRTSGYEQYF
TRBV15	TRBJ1-5	NA	TRBD1	TGTGCCACCAGCAGCGATACAGGGGGCAGTCAGCCCCAGCATTTT	CATSSDTGGSQPQHF
TRBV4-1	TRBJ1-5	NA	TRBD1	TGCGCCAGCAGCTTAGTCAGGGGGCGCATAAGCAATCAGCCCCAGCATTTT	CASSLVRGRISNQPQHF
TRBV25-1	TRBJ2-1	NA	TRBD2	TGTGCCAGCAGTGGGACCGGGACTAGCGGGAGGAGCTCCTACAATGAGCAGTTCTTC	CASSGTGTSGRSSYNEQFF
TRBV10-3	TRBJ2-5	NA	NA	TGTGCCATCAGTGAGGTAGAGGAGACCCAGTACTTC	CAISEVEETQYF
TRBV5-1	TRBJ2-7	many	TRBD2	TGCGCCAGCAGCTCGGGACTAGCGGAGACCTACGAGCAGTACTTC	CASSSGLAETYEQYF
TRBV12-3/TRBV12-4	TRBJ1-2	many	NA	TGTGCCAGCAGTGACCGTGGGGGGGCCAACTATGGCTACACCTTC	CASSDRGGANYGYTF
TRBV12-3/TRBV12-4	TRBJ1-5	many	NA	TGTGCCAGCAGTTTGATGGGCGTGAGGGCGAACAATCAGCCCCAGCATTTT	CASSLMGVRANNQPQHF
TRBV9	TRBJ1-2	many	NA	TGTGCCAGCAGCGTAGACGGGGATGGCTACACCTTC	CASSVDGDGYTF
TRBV7-9	TRBJ2-5	many	NA	TGTGCCAGCAGCTCCGAGGGGGGGACCCAGTACTTC	CASSSEGGTQYF
TRBV29-1	TRBJ1-4	many	TRBD1	TGCAGCGTTAGGCTGACAGGGCCGGGTGAAAAACTGTTTTTT	CSVRLTGPGEKLFF
TRBV7-2	TRBJ2-7	many	NA	TGTGCCAGCAGCTTTACTAGCCCTACCAACGAGCAGTACTTC	CASSFTSPTNEQYF
TRBV25-1	TRBJ1-6	NA	NA	TGTGCCAGCAGTGAAACCCAGGGAGTCAGTTCACCCCTCCACTTT	CASSETQGVSSPLHF
TRBV29-1	TRBJ2-5	many	TRBD2	TGCAGCGCGGCGGGGGGGGCGGAAGAGACCCAGTACTTC	CSAAGGAEETQYF
TRBV6-5	TRBJ1-6	many	NA	TGTGCCAGCACCCCTTCGGTCGGCTATTCACCCCTCCACTTT	CASTPSVGYSPLHF
TRBV6-6	TRBJ2-7	few	NA	TGTGCCAGCAGCCAGGGCGAGGTGTACGAGCAGTACTTC	CASSQGEVYEQYF
TRBV7-8	TRBJ1-3	many	NA	TGTGCCAGCAGCCGAAGTGGGAGAGATGGAAACACCATATATTTT	CASSRSGRDGNTIYF
TRBV20-1	TRBJ2-7	NA	NA	TGCAGTGCTAAGGACTGGTTGAACACCGGGGAGCTGTACTTC	CSAKDWLNTGELYF